Listed below are T cell receptor beta chains from one sample, sequenced in a study of cytomegalovirus exposure and HLA in healthy donors. Sequencing was performed with immunoSEQ multiplex PCR; in TCRdb, only in-frame clones are kept and a portion is missing. The repertoire holds some 240,000 clones, with roughly 84% as singletons. The source material was PBMCs. The receptors were gathered from a woman aged 18-35 years in good health and CMV-seropositive. Each CDR3 is given with its conserved first and last residue. A D gene is named only where the DNA matches it firmly. Rows may omit the clone size; those that give it use once, few, many or a size class.

TRBJ2-1	TRBV30	-	-	TGTGCCTTACCCGGAGGGCCGAGCTCCTACAATGAGCAGTTCTTC	CALPGGPSSYNEQFF
TRBJ2-7	TRBV19	once	TRBD2	TGTGCCAGTAGTCCTTTTTTGACAGGGACTAGCGGGAGACCGGGCTACGAGCAGTACTTC	CASSPFLTGTSGRPGYEQYF
TRBJ2-1	TRBV10-3	-	TRBD1	TGTGCCATCAGAGGGACAGACGGCAATGAGCAGTTCTTC	CAIRGTDGNEQFF
TRBJ2-5	TRBV11-3	-	-	TGTGCCAGCAGCTTAGTCGGACGAGGGGGAGAGACCCAGTACTTC	CASSLVGRGGETQYF
TRBJ1-2	TRBV9	-	-	TGTGCCAGCAGCGTAAAGCTGCTGGGGGGTTACTATGGCTACACCTTC	CASSVKLLGGYYGYTF
TRBJ2-2	TRBV2	-	-	TGTGCCAGCAGTGACGTTGTAAGGGGGAAGCTGTTTTTT	CASSDVVRGKLFF
TRBJ2-1	TRBV2	-	-	TGTGCCAGCAGTGAATCTATTCTAAATGAGCAGTTCTTC	CASSESILNEQFF
TRBJ2-3	TRBV7-8	-	TRBD1	TGTGCCAGCAGCTTACGCGGGACAGGATTTAGCACAGATACGCAGTATTTT	CASSLRGTGFSTDTQYF
TRBJ2-5	TRBV9	few	-	TGTGCCAGCAGCGTAGCGCAGGGTATCGAGACCCAGTACTTC	CASSVAQGIETQYF
TRBJ1-2	TRBV10-3	-	-	TGTGCCATCAGTGAGCGGGAGTCCATATATGGCTACACCTTC	CAISERESIYGYTF
TRBJ2-7	TRBV19	-	TRBD1	TGTGCCAGTAGTTGGGGACAGGGACTCGGCGAGCAGTACTTC	CASSWGQGLGEQYF
TRBJ2-7	TRBV19	-	TRBD1	TGTGCCAGTACCATATCTTCCGGGACAGGGCTATACGAGCAGTACTTC	CASTISSGTGLYEQYF
TRBJ2-7	TRBV7-8	-	-	TGTGCCAGCAGCTTATGGGAGCGGAACTGGGACGAGCAGTACTTC	CASSLWERNWDEQYF
TRBJ2-3	TRBV6-5	-	-	TGTGCCAGCAGTTACTCGGGACTCCCCAAGGCAGATACGCAGTATTTT	CASSYSGLPKADTQYF
TRBJ1-1	TRBV29-1	-	TRBD1	TGCAGCGTCGGACAGGCTGAAGCTTTCTTT	CSVGQAEAFF
TRBJ2-1	TRBV6-1	once	TRBD2	TGTGCCAGCAGTGAAACGAGCGGGATAATCGATGAGCAGTTCTTC	CASSETSGIIDEQFF
TRBJ2-7	TRBV6-5	-	-	TGTGCCAGCGCTCCCATAGGGGCCGGCGAGCAGTACTTC	CASAPIGAGEQYF
TRBJ1-2	TRBV28	-	-	TGTGCCAGCAGTTTCAGGACTAGCTATGGCTACACCTTC	CASSFRTSYGYTF
TRBJ1-2	TRBV7-9	-	-	TGTGCCAGCAGCTCGGGACTGCCTTCCGGCTACACCTTC	CASSSGLPSGYTF
TRBJ1-2	TRBV27	-	-	TGTGCCAGCAGTTTAATCGGGGGGAACTATGGCTACACCTTC	CASSLIGGNYGYTF
TRBJ2-3	TRBV30	once	TRBD2	TGTGCCTGGAGTGTACCAGCGGGAGCGACAGATACGCAGTATTTT	CAWSVPAGATDTQYF
TRBJ1-4	TRBV5-1	-	TRBD1	TGCGCCAGCAGCCGGGACAGAGAGGAAAAACTGTTTTTT	CASSRDREEKLFF
TRBJ2-7	TRBV7-9	-	-	TGTGCCAGCAGCTTAGGTAGGGGCCCCTACGAGCAGTACTTC	CASSLGRGPYEQYF
TRBJ2-1	TRBV14	-	-	TGTGCCAGCAGCCCGCTAGGTTGGAACAATGAGCAGTTCTTC	CASSPLGWNNEQFF
TRBJ2-1	TRBV28	-	-	TGTGCCAGCAGTCTCCAGGAGGACCCCTACAATGAGCAGTTCTTC	CASSLQEDPYNEQFF
TRBJ1-1	TRBV6-6	-	-	TGTGCCAGCAGTTCCAACAGAAACACTGAAGCTTTCTTT	CASSSNRNTEAFF
TRBJ2-1	TRBV5-5	-	-	TGTGCCAGCAGCTTGGGGGCCGTTCGTCCTGAGCAGTTCTTC	CASSLGAVRPEQFF
TRBJ1-2	TRBV6-5	-	TRBD1	TGTGCCAGCAGTTACTCGCGGGACAGGGGACTTGCTGGCTACACCTTC	CASSYSRDRGLAGYTF
TRBJ2-5	TRBV28	-	-	TGTGCCAGCAGTTTGAGCGAGACCCAGTACTTC	CASSLSETQYF
TRBJ1-2	TRBV9	-	-	TGTGCCAGCAGCCCGGGGGGAACACAGAATGGCTACACCTTC	CASSPGGTQNGYTF
TRBJ2-1	TRBV6-5	-	TRBD1	TGTGCCAGCAGTTACCGGGACAGGCCAGGGGAGCAGTTCTTC	CASSYRDRPGEQFF
TRBJ2-1	TRBV4-1	-	TRBD1	TGCGCCAGCAGCCAAGTTAGGGACAGGGGGGTTGAGCAGTTCTTC	CASSQVRDRGVEQFF
TRBJ2-7	TRBV5-6	-	-	TGTGCCAGCAGCCCCTTCGAGGATAGGTCCTACGAGCAGTACTTC	CASSPFEDRSYEQYF
TRBJ1-5	TRBV5-4	-	-	TGTGCCAGCAGCTTGGCAGGGGGCAATCAGCCCCAGCATTTT	CASSLAGGNQPQHF
TRBJ2-5	TRBV28	-	-	TGTGCCAGCAGCAGGGAGACCCAGTACTTC	CASSRETQYF
TRBJ1-1	TRBV18	-	-	TGTGCCAGCTCACCAGGGGGAGGAAACACTGAAGCTTTCTTT	CASSPGGGNTEAFF
TRBJ2-3	TRBV4-1	-	-	TGCGCCAGCAGCCAGCGGGACCCCACAGATACGCAGTATTTT	CASSQRDPTDTQYF
TRBJ1-2	TRBV5-1	-	-	TGCGCCAGCAGCTACAGACCTTTTAACTATGGCTACACCTTC	CASSYRPFNYGYTF
TRBJ1-1	TRBV19	-	-	TGTGCCAGTAGTTCTAGCAGTGTGAACACTGAAGCTTTCTTT	CASSSSSVNTEAFF
TRBJ1-2	TRBV2	few	-	TGTGCCAGCAGTAACGGACTGTATGGCTACACCTTC	CASSNGLYGYTF
TRBJ2-3	TRBV6-5	-	-	TGTGCCAGCAGGGAGGTGGGTGTCGGCACAGATACGCAGTATTTT	CASREVGVGTDTQYF
TRBJ1-1	TRBV5-1	-	-	TGCGCCAGCAGCCCGACGGGCCCCATTTTGGGGGGGTGGACTGAAGCTTTCTTT	CASSPTGPILGGWTEAFF
TRBJ2-7	TRBV13	-	-	TGTGCCAGCAGCTTAGCTGGGACTCGCTACGAGCAGTACTTC	CASSLAGTRYEQYF
TRBJ2-3	TRBV6-4	-	TRBD2	TGTGCCAGCAGCCCTACTAGCGGGAGTACAGATACGCAGTATTTT	CASSPTSGSTDTQYF
TRBJ2-7	TRBV6-6	-	TRBD1	TGTGCCAGCAGTCCGGGACAGGGCTCCGAGCAGTACTTC	CASSPGQGSEQYF
TRBJ2-7	TRBV9	-	-	TGTGCCAGCAGCGTAGATCACGGTGCCTACGAGCAGTACTTC	CASSVDHGAYEQYF
TRBJ1-4	TRBV2	few	-	TGTGCCAGCAGTGACCCGAGGGAAAAACTGTTTTTT	CASSDPREKLFF
TRBJ1-2	TRBV19	-	-	TGTGCCAGTAGTATCGTCGGGGGAGAGGATGGCTACACCTTC	CASSIVGGEDGYTF
TRBJ2-2	TRBV9	-	TRBD1	TGTGCCAGCAGCGTACAGGGGGCTACGTGGGGGGACGGGGAGCTGTTTTTT	CASSVQGATWGDGELFF
TRBJ1-2	TRBV28	-	-	TGTGCCAGCAGTCCGCGGGGACCCTATGGCTACACCTTC	CASSPRGPYGYTF
TRBJ1-1	TRBV4-1	-	-	TGCGCCAGCAGCCAAGTACTCCAGGGGCCCGTCATGAACACTGAAGCTTTCTTT	CASSQVLQGPVMNTEAFF
TRBJ1-4	TRBV6-5	-	TRBD1	TGTGCCAGCAGGACAGGGCGCACTAATGAAAAACTGTTTTTT	CASRTGRTNEKLFF
TRBJ2-2	TRBV9	once	TRBD2	TGTGCCAGCAGCCCCCCTAGCGGGAAGAACACCGGGGAGCTGTTTTTT	CASSPPSGKNTGELFF
TRBJ1-5	TRBV15	once	-	TGTGCCACCAGCCCCCGCTGGCTTCGGGTCAATCAGCCCCAGCATTTT	CATSPRWLRVNQPQHF
TRBJ2-5	TRBV6-5	once	TRBD1	TGTGCCAGCAGTCGAGACAGGGTCCGGTGGTGGACCCAGTACTTC	CASSRDRVRWWTQYF
TRBJ2-7	TRBV19	-	-	TGTGCCAGTAGTACCCCTCGGGGGAGAACCTACGAGCAGTACTTC	CASSTPRGRTYEQYF